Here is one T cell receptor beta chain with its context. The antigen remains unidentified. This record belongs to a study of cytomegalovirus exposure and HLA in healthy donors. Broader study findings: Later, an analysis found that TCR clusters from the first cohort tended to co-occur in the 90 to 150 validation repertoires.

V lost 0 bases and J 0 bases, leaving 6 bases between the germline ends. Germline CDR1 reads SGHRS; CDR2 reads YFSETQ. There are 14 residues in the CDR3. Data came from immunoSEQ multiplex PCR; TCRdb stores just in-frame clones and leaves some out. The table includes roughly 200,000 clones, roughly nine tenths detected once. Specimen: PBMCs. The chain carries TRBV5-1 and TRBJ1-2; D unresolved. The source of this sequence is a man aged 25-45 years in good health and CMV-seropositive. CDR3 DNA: TGCGCCAGCAGCTTGGATGGGGCTAACTATGGCTACACCTTC. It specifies CASSLDGANYGYTF.